The entry below describes one T cell receptor beta chain. These data belong to a study of blood T cell repertoires in COVID-19. Across the whole study: T cells, B-cell-depleted T cells, or PBMCs supplied cDNA or gDNA.

CDR3 length equals 13 residues. The ends were cut back, 5 bases at V and 0 bases at J, with 6 bases in the middle. Germline-derived CDR1 and CDR2 are KGHDR and SFDVKD. Sequencing was performed with immunoSEQ multiplex PCR; in TCRdb, only in-frame clones are kept and a portion is missing. Of 70,000 or so clones in the sample, around 83% are singletons; the top ten hold roughly 6%. Sequenced sample: peripheral blood. The rearrangement links TRBV24-1 to TRBJ1-1; no clear D. The sequence came from an older woman with acute or convalescent COVID-19. As DNA, the CDR3 is TGTGCCACCAGTGCAGGCATGAACACTGAAGCTTTCTTT. Encoded protein: CATSAGMNTEAFF.